These 8 T cell receptor beta chains were sequenced from one sample in a study of response to subunit inactivated influenza vaccine. One entry per CDR3 protein results from TCRdb running MiXCR on the RT-PCR reads. This repertoire shows under 950,000 distinct CDR3 sequences, about 20% found once; its top ten account for roughly a tenth. The source was PBMCs from blood, collected about 5 days after vaccination. These receptors were obtained from a man between 50 and 59 years old who received an inactivated influenza vaccine.

The chain recombines TRBV20-1 with TRBJ1-5; D unresolved. Germline CDR1 reads DFQATT; CDR2 reads SNEGSKA (reference sequence). The CDR3 extends over 16 amino acids. V was clipped by 1 base and J by 0 bases, with 13 bases between them. The CDR3: CSARVGNLNSNQPQHF. CDR3 sequence (DNA): TGCAGTGCTAGAGTTGGAAACTTAAATAGCAATCAGCCCCAGCATTTT.

The chain combines TRBV12-3 or TRBV12-4 with TRBJ2-7, with D hard to call. The CDR3 contains 11 residues. V was cut by 3 bases and J by 6 bases, with 6 bases left in between. The CDR3 sequence is CASSFRFEQYF. The CDR3, as DNA: TGTGCCAGCAGTTTCAGGTTCGAGCAGTACTTC.

A note on this clonotype: A junction end diverges from the germline sequence, so it may reflect a read error. The V and J genes are TRBV4-1 and TRBJ2-5; 7 bases match TRBD2. This CDR3 has 18 residues. Germline V gene data show CDR1 as MGHRA and CDR2 as YSYEKL. CDR3 loop: CGSSHSTGGGWYQETQYF. The CDR3 nucleotides read TGCGGCAGCAGCCATTCCACTGGCGGGGGATGGTATCAAGAGACCCAGTACTTC.

The chain is built from TRBV3-1 and TRBJ1-3; unclear D gene. The V gene's germline CDR1 is LGHDT and CDR2 YNNKEL (reference sequence). V gave up 4 bases and J gave up 0 bases, with 10 bases separating them. This CDR3 is 15 amino acids long. This CDR3 reads CASSLPAVSGNTIYF. CDR3 nucleotides: TGTGCCAGCAGCCTACCGGCAGTCTCTGGAAACACCATATATTTT.

The V gene is TRBV6-2 or TRBV6-3, the J gene TRBJ1-5, with D hard to call. The CDR3 spans 18 residues. Trimming took off 7 bases at V and 0 bases at J, with 22 bases between the two ends. Germline assignment: CDR1 MNHEY and CDR2 SVGEGT. Written as DNA, the CDR3 is TGTGCCAGCAACCCCCGGGTTGCGATAAGGGTTAGCAATCAGCCCCAGCATTTT. It encodes CASNPRVAIRVSNQPQHF.

This clonotype was counted between two and nine times. This chain joins TRBV7-2 and TRBJ1-2; 8 nucleotides agree with TRBD1. Unmatched junction bases numbered 13, after V lost 0 bases and J lost 4 bases. Looked up from germline, CDR1 is SGHTA and CDR2 is FQGNSA. This CDR3 is 18 amino acids long. In nucleotides, the CDR3 is TGTGCCAGCAGCTTAGCGGTGGACAGGGAAAGGCGCGGCTATGGCTACACCTTC. Encoded protein: CASSLAVDRERRGYGYTF.

This chain uses TRBV20-1 with TRBJ2-3; weak D call: TRBD2 (5 bases). The CDR3 is 15 residues long. Between the trimmed V and J ends, which lost 6 bases and 0 bases, there was a span of 16 bases. Germline V CDR1 and CDR2: DFQATT, SNEGSKA (reference sequence). This CDR3 is CSASPPTGSTDTQYF. In DNA, the CDR3 is TGCAGTGCCAGTCCCCCGACGGGGAGCACAGATACGCAGTATTTT.

This clonotype was counted only a few times. The chain has TRBV3-1 and TRBJ1-5; tentatively, D is TRBD1 (5 bases). V lost 1 base and J lost 1, with 8 bases in between. CDR1 LGHDT and CDR2 YNNKEL come from the germline V gene (reference sequence). There are 15 residues in the CDR3. DNA of the CDR3: TGTGCCAGCAGCCAAGTGTCAGGGAGCAATCAGCCCCAGCATTTT. Translated: CASSQVSGSNQPQHF.